This T cell receptor beta chain was captured in a study of regulatory dendritic cells for organ transplantation. As for the study in general: On day 6, the dendritic cells were exposed to LPS. The study's findings and limits: Of resting T cell subsets, memory CD8+ had the most alloreactive clonotypes. Regulatory dendritic cells appeared to expand memory CD8+ clones less than mature ones. Memory CD8+ T cells were the most oligoclonal; naive cells were highly diverse.

CFSE-labeled sorted T cells met regulatory or mature dendritic cells for 5 days. With 0 bases removed from V and 4 bases from J, the gap between germline ends came to 8 bases. Germline V CDR1 and CDR2: SGHRS, YFSETQ. This CDR3 has 15 residues. Note on this clone: Antigen: not known.

The assay was immunoSEQ multiplex PCR, and TCRdb's table has in-frame clones only and misses some. The sample lists under 12,000 clones, roughly 70% seen once, with about 2.4% in the top ten. The sequenced sample consisted of memory CD4+ T cells from blood cultured with regulatory dendritic cells. Subset: CD45RO+ memory T cells. The receptor comes from a human donor in good health. The rearrangement joins TRBV5-1 to TRBJ2-6; D unclear. The CDR3 reads CASSLVQTGANVLTF. CDR3 sequence (DNA): TGCGCCAGCAGCTTGGTACAGACCGGGGCCAACGTCCTGACTTTC.